This is a list of T cell receptor beta chains from one sample in a study of T cells in Graves' hyperthyroidism and ophthalmopathy. Via MiXCR, TCRdb re-called the multiplex PCR reads, giving one row per CDR3 protein. The sample has 750,000 to 950,000 distinct CDR3 sequences, around 38% seen once; the top ten hold approximately 8.7%. Sequencing was carried out using blood. Source of these receptors: a man between 18 and 29 years old with Graves' hyperthyroidism. Both conserved end residues are part of each CDR3.

TRBJ2-7,TRBV6-1,CAISGIAGGYEQYF
TRBJ2-7,TRBV5-5,CASSFLTGPAYEQYF
TRBJ1-1,TRBV5-1,CASSSGTEGTEAFF
TRBJ1-2,TRBV5-1,CASSLDSRYGYTF
TRBJ1-2,TRBV4-1,CASSQTDGYTF
TRBJ2-7,TRBV29-1,CSVADGDAAYEQYF
TRBJ2-5,TRBV7-2,CASSPRPGRGSETQYF
TRBJ2-7,TRBV7-2,CASSLFTGDSYEQYF
TRBJ1-1,TRBV20-1,CSAGQGADWGTEAFF
TRBJ2-2,TRBV10-3,CATGGPDTGELFF
TRBJ1-2,TRBV7-8,CASSLDSGVDYGYTF
TRBJ2-7,TRBV29-1,CSVEEGALGSGRVAYEQYF
TRBJ2-5,TRBV12-3/TRBV12-4,CASSFGQLQETQYF
TRBJ2-5,TRBV4-1,CASSQEGVGVETQYF
TRBJ1-1,TRBV29-1,CSVAPAGGMNTEAFF
TRBJ1-6,TRBV9,CASSVEGAYNSPLHF
TRBJ2-5,TRBV5-4,CASILWGVPETQYF
TRBJ2-7,TRBV29-1,CSGRLGSNEQYF
TRBJ1-5,TRBV2,CASSDGVYQPQHF
TRBJ2-5,TRBV19,CASKDGTQETQYF
TRBJ1-5,TRBV7-2,CASGGGYQPQHF
TRBJ2-7,TRBV9,CASSRLAGRNGRGYEQYF
TRBJ2-1,TRBV2,CASSGVSNEQFF
TRBJ1-2,TRBV5-1,CASSLEGGRDSPYF
TRBJ2-5,TRBV2,CASSEELAGKETQYF
TRBJ2-2,TRBV6-6,CASTYSGSGELFF
TRBJ1-2,TRBV25-1,CASKTANYGYTF
TRBJ1-2,TRBV11-1,CASSLLAGTALGGYTF
TRBJ2-7,TRBV7-6,CASSSRTGVF
TRBJ1-1,TRBV29-1,CQMEGRWTEAFF
TRBJ1-2,TRBV6-1,CASSSSEFYGYTF
TRBJ2-7,TRBV29-1,CSVERGTNYPYEQYF
TRBJ2-7,TRBV5-1,CDSSLPAASGGLDEQYF
TRBJ2-7,TRBV7-9,CASSLVGRGAYEQYF
TRBJ2-6,TRBV5-1,CASSLGIEGANVLTF
TRBJ2-2,TRBV12-3/TRBV12-4,CASSQGGPGTGTGELFF
TRBJ1-4,TRBV2,CASSERGVPEKLFF
TRBJ2-3,TRBV2,CAKALAATDTQYF
TRBJ1-1,TRBV9,CASSVGMGRTEAFF
TRBJ1-4,TRBV7-8,CASSLRRWAVEKLFF
TRBJ2-5,TRBV5-6,CASRTQRVYQETQYF
TRBJ1-2,TRBV5-5,CASGRVSGDGYTF
TRBJ1-3,TRBV19,CASTQGGPGNTIYF
TRBJ1-2,TRBV5-1,CASSLFPDDYGYTF
TRBJ1-1,TRBV9,CASSVESVNTEAFF
TRBJ1-2,TRBV2,CASSRTGMDYGYTF
TRBJ1-3,TRBV14,CASSVSLNRDVYTIYF
TRBJ2-7,TRBV5-1,CASSPGSPYEQYF
TRBJ1-5,TRBV6-1,CASRTGALNRPQHF
TRBJ1-2,TRBV3-1,CASTPAPGQYGYTF